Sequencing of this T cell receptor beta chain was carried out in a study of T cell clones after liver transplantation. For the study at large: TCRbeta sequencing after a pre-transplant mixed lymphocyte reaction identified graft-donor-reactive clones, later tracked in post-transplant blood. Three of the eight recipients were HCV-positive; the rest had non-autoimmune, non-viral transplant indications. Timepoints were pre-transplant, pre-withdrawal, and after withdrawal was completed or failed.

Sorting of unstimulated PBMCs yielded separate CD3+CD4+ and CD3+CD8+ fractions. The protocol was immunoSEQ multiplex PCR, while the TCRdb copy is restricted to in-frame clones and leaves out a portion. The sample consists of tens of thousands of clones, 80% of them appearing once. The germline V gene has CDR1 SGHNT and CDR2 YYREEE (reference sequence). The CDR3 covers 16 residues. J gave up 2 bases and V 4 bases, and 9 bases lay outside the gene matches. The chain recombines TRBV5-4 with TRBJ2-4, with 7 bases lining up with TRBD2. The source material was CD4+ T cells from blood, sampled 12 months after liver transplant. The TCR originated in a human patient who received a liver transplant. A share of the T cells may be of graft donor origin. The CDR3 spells CASSPGGVESKNIQYF. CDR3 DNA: TGTGCCAGCAGCCCTGGGGGGGTTGAATCCAAAAACATTCAGTACTTC.